This TCR beta chain was sequenced for a study of blood T cell repertoires in COVID-19. Overall study: Samples came from the United States, Italy and Spain, spanning acute and convalescent COVID-19. PBMCs, B-cell-depleted T cells, or T cells were the source of the cDNA or gDNA that made up the material.

CDR1 and CDR2 (germline): LNHDA, SQIVND (reference sequence). Trimming cost V 10 bases and J 7 bases; bases outside gene matches: 12. This CDR3 is 13 amino acids long. Data came from immunoSEQ multiplex PCR; TCRdb stores just in-frame clones and leaves some out. Of 150,000 to 200,000 clones in the sample, approximately 85% were seen once. Material for sequencing was peripheral blood. The chain carries TRBV19 and TRBJ1-1; 7 bases align to TRBD1. This clonotype originated in a man in his 60s with active or convalescent COVID-19. CDR3 loop: CAKPTGTVFEAFF. The DNA for the CDR3 is TGTGCCAAACCGACCGGGACAGTGTTTGAAGCTTTCTTT.